These T cell receptor beta chains were read from a single sample in a study of blood T cells in healthy people across ages. TCRdb recomputed calls from the 5' RACE reads with MiXCR, one row per CDR3 protein. The sample lists roughly 790,000 distinct CDR3 sequences, roughly 47% occurring once. Input material: blood. These receptors all come from a woman aged 55-70 years in good health. CDR3s include the opening cysteine and the closing phenylalanine or tryptophan.

v_call cdr3_aa
TRBV9 CASSVAQGSNYEQYF
TRBV7-2 CASSLVSSGSDTQYF
TRBV12-3/TRBV12-4 CASSFSPGPSTDTQYF
TRBV24-1 CATSARFNTEAFF
TRBV25-1 CASERTGADSPLHF
TRBV27 CATRPGGSGTGELFF
TRBV12-3/TRBV12-4 CASSPSTGEHNYGYTF
TRBV7-2 CASRGSEDPYNSPLHF
TRBV5-1 CASRQLASSSYNEQFF
TRBV20-1 CSAESLGRRTYEQYF
TRBV5-1 CASSFETGLNNEQFF
TRBV12-3/TRBV12-4 CASSFPGRDYGYTF
TRBV7-3 CASSVSRTSTDTQYF
TRBV20-1 CSARRPDGQPQHF
TRBV11-2 CASSFRPGTDLYGYTF
TRBV6-5 CASRQGDYEQYF
TRBV5-1 CASSLKQADTGELFF
TRBV29-1 CSVAAGGRETQYF
TRBV4-1 CASSQEESTDTQYF
TRBV29-1 CSVTASSYEQYF
TRBV5-1 CAGSLRLAVETQYF
TRBV6-2/TRBV6-3 CASSTVTSGHYNEQFF
TRBV5-1 CASSSSEGRETQYF
TRBV28 CASSSLAGGRAYEQYF
TRBV6-5 CASSFYSGTGARPNTEAFF
TRBV5-6 CASSLKYEQYF
TRBV7-9 CASSLSRIGEQYF